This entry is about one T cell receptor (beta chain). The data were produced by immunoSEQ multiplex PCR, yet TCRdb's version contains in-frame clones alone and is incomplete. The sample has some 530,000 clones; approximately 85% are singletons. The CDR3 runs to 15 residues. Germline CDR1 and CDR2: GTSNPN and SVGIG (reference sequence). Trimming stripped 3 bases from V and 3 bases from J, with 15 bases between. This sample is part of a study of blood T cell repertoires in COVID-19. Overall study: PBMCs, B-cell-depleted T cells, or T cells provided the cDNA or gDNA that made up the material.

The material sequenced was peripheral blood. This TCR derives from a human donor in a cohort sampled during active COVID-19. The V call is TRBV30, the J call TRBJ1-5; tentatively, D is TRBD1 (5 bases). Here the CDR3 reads CAWSAEWGPNQPQHF. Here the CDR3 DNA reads TGTGCCTGGAGCGCCGAGTGGGGCCCCAATCAGCCCCAGCATTTT.